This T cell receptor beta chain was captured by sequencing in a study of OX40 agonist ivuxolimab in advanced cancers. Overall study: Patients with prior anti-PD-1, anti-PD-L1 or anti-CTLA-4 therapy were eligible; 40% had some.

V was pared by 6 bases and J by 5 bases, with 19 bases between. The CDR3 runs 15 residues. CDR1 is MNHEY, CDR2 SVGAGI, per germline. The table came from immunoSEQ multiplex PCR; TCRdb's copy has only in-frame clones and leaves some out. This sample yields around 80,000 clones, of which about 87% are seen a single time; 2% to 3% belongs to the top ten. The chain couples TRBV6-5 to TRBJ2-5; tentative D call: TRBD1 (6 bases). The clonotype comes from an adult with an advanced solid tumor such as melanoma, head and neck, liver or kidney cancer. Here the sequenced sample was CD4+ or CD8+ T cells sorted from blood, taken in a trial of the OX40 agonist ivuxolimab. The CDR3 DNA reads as TGTGCCAGCAGCCGCTCTGGGGGCCTTCCTGAGACCCAGTACTTC. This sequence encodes CASSRSGGLPETQYF.